This entry describes one TCR beta chain. The record originates from a study of blood T cell repertoires in COVID-19. Study-level information: The study drew acute and convalescent COVID-19 samples from the United States, Italy and Spain. Sample material is recorded as cDNA or gDNA derived from T cells, B-cell-depleted T cells, or PBMCs.

Germline V gene lookup returns CDR1 SGHTA and CDR2 FQGNSA. V lost 3 bases and J lost 0, with 18 bases in between. The CDR3 spans 18 residues. Repertoires were generated with immunoSEQ multiplex PCR, while TCRdb's copy carries only in-frame clones and drops some. Of 200,000 or so clones detected, roughly 80% appear once; the ten largest clones hold 4.5% to 6.5%. The rearrangement uses TRBV7-2 and TRBJ2-1; weak D call: TRBD2 (6 bases). Source material: peripheral blood. This receptor was identified in a woman aged 30 to 39 with acute or convalescent COVID-19. The CDR3 DNA sequence: TGTGCCAGCAGCTTGGCGGGACTCATGGCCTCCTCCTACAATGAGCAGTTCTTC. Amino acid sequence: CASSLAGLMASSYNEQFF.